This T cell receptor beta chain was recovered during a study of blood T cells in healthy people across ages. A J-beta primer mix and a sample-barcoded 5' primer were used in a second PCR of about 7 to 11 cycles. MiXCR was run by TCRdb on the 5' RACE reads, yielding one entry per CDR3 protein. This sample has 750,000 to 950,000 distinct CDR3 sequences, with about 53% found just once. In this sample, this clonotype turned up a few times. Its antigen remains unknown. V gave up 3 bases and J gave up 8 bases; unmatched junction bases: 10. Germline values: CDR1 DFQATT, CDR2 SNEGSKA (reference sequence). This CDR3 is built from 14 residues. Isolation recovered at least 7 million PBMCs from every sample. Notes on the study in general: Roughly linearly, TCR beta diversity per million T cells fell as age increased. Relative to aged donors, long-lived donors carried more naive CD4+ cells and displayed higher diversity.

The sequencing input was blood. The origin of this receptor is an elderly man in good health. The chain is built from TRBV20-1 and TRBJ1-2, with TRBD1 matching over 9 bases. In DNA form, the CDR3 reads TGCAGTGCTAGGAACCGGGACAGGGCGGACGGCTACACCTTC. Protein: CSARNRDRADGYTF.